This T cell receptor (beta chain) derives from a study of cytomegalovirus exposure and HLA in healthy donors. Study summary: Per a later analysis, the 550 to 850 first-cohort and 95 to 150 validation repertoires shared one platform. Study results and caveats: The study flagged some 170 TCR beta chains as cytomegalovirus-associated.

Method: immunoSEQ multiplex PCR; TCRdb's copy keeps in-frame clones and lacks some. The sample carries just under 75,000 clones, around 94% recorded once. Germline V gives CDR1 SGDLS, CDR2 YYNGEE. The CDR3 length is 15 residues. Germline trimming cut 4 bases from V and 2 bases from J; bases unmatched to any gene: 6. About this clone: Its specificity is not known.

The chain carries TRBV9 and TRBJ2-1, with 7 nucleotides matching TRBD2. This receptor was obtained from a woman between 18 and 30 years old in good health and CMV-seropositive. Sequenced input: PBMCs. CDR3 in DNA: TGTGCCAGCAGCCCGCGACTAGCCACCTACAATGAGCAGTTCTTC. Translation: CASSPRLATYNEQFF.